The rows below give T cell receptor beta chains drawn from one sample of a study of neurological immune-mediated disorders. TCRdb fed the 5' RACE reads into MiXCR, producing one record per CDR3 protein. This sample has about 58,000 distinct CDR3 sequences, with roughly 2.5% found just once. Sequencing input: PBMCs. The source of these receptors is a man over 45 with multiple sclerosis. The CDR3 runs from the conserved cysteine through the conserved F or W. Fields, in order: V gene, J gene, clone size, CDR3 protein. Clone size is given for some rows only: seen once, a few or many times, or a class if the clone is expanded.

TRBV7-2	TRBJ1-1	many	CASSHNTEAFF
TRBV20-1	TRBJ1-4	many	CSARRDANEKLFF
TRBV20-1	TRBJ2-7	many	CSARVQTGGNYEQYF
TRBV19	TRBJ2-5	many	CASSQLKGVAKETQYF
TRBV5-1	TRBJ2-5	many	CASSLALTSGETQYF
TRBV10-3	TRBJ1-5	many	CAISESGTGNQPQHF
TRBV5-5	TRBJ1-1	many	CASSLAGGTNTEAFF
TRBV5-1	TRBJ1-1	many	CASSLGPAAEAFF
TRBV7-7	TRBJ2-1	many	CASSLASAGGYNEQFF
TRBV7-9	TRBJ1-6	many	CASSSQTGGSSPLHF
TRBV6-5	TRBJ1-6	many	CASSRTIYNSPLHF
TRBV7-3	TRBJ1-2	many	CASSLGKGVGYTF
TRBV28	TRBJ2-5	many	CASRGQETQYF
TRBV4-3	TRBJ2-4	many	CASSQTDRDKNIQYF
TRBV5-1	TRBJ2-7	few	CDSSLAGYEQYF
TRBV3-1	TRBJ1-5	many	CASSQSFVQPQHF
TRBV7-2	TRBJ2-4	many	CASSLENIQYF
TRBV4-2	TRBJ1-1	many	CASSQGLGGNTEAFF
TRBV6-5	TRBJ1-5	many	CASRPGTAQPQHF
TRBV5-1	TRBJ1-1	many	CASSGPTGTEAFF
TRBV15	TRBJ2-6	many	CATSPSWGRGTVAGANVLTF
TRBV7-9	TRBJ1-2	many	CASSLERGLGGGYTF
TRBV5-1	TRBJ1-1	many	CASSSRGQQNTEAFF
TRBV10-3	TRBJ2-3	many	CAITETGGRDTQYF
TRBV7-9	TRBJ2-7	many	CASGPRISYEQYF
TRBV4-3	TRBJ2-6	many	CASSQDGASGANVLTF
TRBV27	TRBJ2-4	many	CASSRGQGVAKNIQYF
TRBV6-6	TRBJ1-1	many	CASRAYTEAFF
TRBV29-1	TRBJ2-7	many	CSVEEPSGGIYEQYF
TRBV10-3	TRBJ2-2	many	CATSFQGGTGELFF
TRBV19	TRBJ1-1	many	CASSIGTSNTEAFF
TRBV27	TRBJ2-7	large	CASSLSVEPHEQYF
TRBV4-1	TRBJ1-4	many	CASSQDLGGTNEKLFF
TRBV20-1	TRBJ2-1	NA	CSAIGQVGNEQFF
TRBV7-9	TRBJ1-6	many	CASSSQSSYNSPLHF
TRBV6-1	TRBJ1-2	many	CASSENRGYDGYTF
TRBV20-1	TRBJ2-7	many	CSATPTGVREQYF
TRBV7-6	TRBJ2-1	many	CASSLAVYNEQFF